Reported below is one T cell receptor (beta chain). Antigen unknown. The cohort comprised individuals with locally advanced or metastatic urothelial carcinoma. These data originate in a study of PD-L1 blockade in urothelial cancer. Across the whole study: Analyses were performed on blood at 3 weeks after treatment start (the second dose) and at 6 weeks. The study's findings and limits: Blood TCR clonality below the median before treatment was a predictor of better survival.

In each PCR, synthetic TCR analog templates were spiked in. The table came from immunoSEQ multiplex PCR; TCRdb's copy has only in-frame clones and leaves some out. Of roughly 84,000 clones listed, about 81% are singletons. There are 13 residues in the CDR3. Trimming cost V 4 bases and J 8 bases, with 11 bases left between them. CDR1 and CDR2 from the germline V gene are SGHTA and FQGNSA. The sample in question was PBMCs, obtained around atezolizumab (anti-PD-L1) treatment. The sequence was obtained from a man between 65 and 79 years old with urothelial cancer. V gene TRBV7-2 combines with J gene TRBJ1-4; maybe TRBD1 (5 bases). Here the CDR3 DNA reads TGTGCCAGCAGCTCTACCGGGGGGGAAAAACTGTTTTTT. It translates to CASSSTGGEKLFF.